The clone carrying this T cell receptor (beta chain) appeared a few times. Its antigen remains unidentified. This sample stems from a study of response to subunit inactivated influenza vaccine. TCRdb itself ran the RT-PCR reads through MiXCR, one entry per CDR3 protein. The repertoire holds 500,000 to 600,000 distinct CDR3 sequences, with 10% to 15% as singletons. Study-level points and caveats: Few additional T cells are recruited per seasonal influenza vaccination, authors suggested.

Trimming removed 4 bases at V and 3 bases at J, with 13 bases between. This CDR3 region has 13 residues. Germline V gene data show CDR1 as SQVTM and CDR2 as ANQGSEA. This receptor was taken from a man aged 45-65 years who received an inactivated influenza vaccine. This sequence joins TRBV29-1 and TRBJ2-7, with unresolved D. The material sequenced was PBMCs from blood, taken more than 35 days after vaccination. CDR3 DNA: TGCAGCGTTGCCCCGGGTTTCGGCTACGAGCAGTACTTC. Its translation: CSVAPGFGYEQYF.